The 29 T cell receptor beta chains in this list originate from one sample, sequenced in a study of regulatory T cells in long-lasting Graves disease. Regarding time point: persistent/refractory GD, antithyroid drugs over 5 years with positive TRAb. RNA extracted from PBMCs served as the sequencing template. Libraries of TCR beta came from iRepertoire HTBI primers plus Arm-PCR of CDR3 regions. TCRdb recomputed calls from the multiplex PCR reads with MiXCR, one row per CDR3 protein. The repertoire holds around 510,000 distinct CDR3 sequences, with 20% to 25% as singletons. The specimen comprised peripheral blood mononuclear cells (PBMCs), sampled when the disease was refractory, from a patient treated with antithyroid drugs. Receptor source: a female donor with Graves disease.

The chain employs TRBV6-2 or TRBV6-3 and TRBJ2-1, with no clear D. Trimming took off 5 bases at V and 0 bases at J, with 14 bases between the two ends. This CDR3 is 16 amino acids long. CDR1 MNHEY and CDR2 SVGEGT come from the germline V gene. CDR3 nucleotide sequence: TGTGCCAGCAGTGTAAATCCAGTCGGCTCCTACAATGAGCAGTTCTTC. Translation: CASSVNPVGSYNEQFF.

In its sample, this clonotype was seen many times. The V gene is TRBV12-3 or TRBV12-4, the J gene TRBJ1-1; 7 positions agree with TRBD1. J lost 3 bases, V lost 3 bases, and 1 base had no gene match. The CDR3 loop spans 13 amino acids. CDR3: CASSFGTDTEAFF. The CDR3 DNA follows: TGTGCCAGCAGTTTTGGGACAGACACTGAAGCTTTCTTT.

This clonotype was counted only a few times. J is TRBJ1-1 and V is TRBV6-1; D not certain. Germline CDR1 reads MNHNS; CDR2 reads SASEGT. This CDR3 spans 12 amino acids. V gave up 6 bases and J gave up 6 bases, with 11 bases separating them. The CDR3 nucleotides are TGTGCCAGCAGCGACCCCCCGGCTGAAGCTTTCTTT. It translates to CASSDPPAEAFF.

This clonotype has a handful of counts. The CDR3 spells CASSPGGASRRTYEQYF. In nucleotides, the CDR3 is TGCGCCAGCAGCCCCGGAGGAGCCAGCCGAAGGACCTACGAGCAGTACTTC. The gene calls are TRBV4-1 and TRBJ2-7, with D possibly TRBD2 on 5 matching bases. V was clipped by 4 bases and J by 2 bases, with 21 bases between them. Germline V gives CDR1 MGHRA, CDR2 YSYEKL. The CDR3 spans 17 residues.

Comments on this clonotype: This probably arose from a read error, given a far larger clone one base away. V gene TRBV28 combines with J gene TRBJ1-2, with 7 bases identical to TRBD1. Germline values: CDR1 MDHEN, CDR2 SYDVKM. The length of the CDR3 is 15 residues. The V and J ends lost 4 bases and 2 bases, in that order; junction bases with no gene match: 7. The CDR3 region is CASSSRQGLNYGYTF. CDR3 nucleotides: TGTGCCAGCAGTTCCCGACAGGGACTAAACTATGGCTACACCTTC.

This clonotype was seen repeatedly, ten times or more. V and J are TRBV28 and TRBJ2-7, with 7 nucleotides matching TRBD2. Germline CDR1 MDHEN, CDR2 SYDVKM. This CDR3 has 15 amino acids. V lost 1 base to trimming and J lost 3 bases; unmatched junction nucleotides: 6. CDR3 sequence reads: CASSLSAGIIYEQYF. The DNA for the CDR3 is TGTGCCAGCAGTTTATCAGCGGGAATCATCTACGAGCAGTACTTC.

The sample holds a few counts of this clonotype. The genes are TRBV2 and TRBJ2-7; 10 bases are a match to TRBD1. The CDR3 contains 15 residues. The germline gives CDR1 SNHLY, CDR2 FYNNEI. V lost 4 bases, J lost 4 bases, and 7 bases stayed unmatched. CDR3 sequence: CASSGWTGGEYEQYF. CDR3 in DNA: TGTGCCAGCAGTGGATGGACAGGGGGAGAGTACGAGCAGTACTTC. Variable domain in full (rest from reference TRBV2 and TRBJ2-7): EPEVTQTPSHQVTQMGQEVILRCVPISNHLYFYWYRQILGQKVEFLVSFYNNEISEKSEIFDDQFSVERPDGSNFTLKIRSTKLEDSAMYFCASSGWTGGEYEQYFGPGTRLTVT.

This clonotype has just a few counts. The chain links TRBV29-1 to TRBJ1-3, with D unresolved. Germline lookup yields CDR1 SQVTM and CDR2 ANQGSEA. Trimming removed 4 bases at V and 4 bases at J, with 5 bases between. The CDR3 is 11 residues long. This CDR3 reads CSVVWGNTIYF. CDR3 nucleotide sequence: TGCAGCGTTGTTTGGGGAAACACCATATATTTT.

This clonotype was counted at least ten times. The rearrangement uses TRBV2 and TRBJ2-3, with TRBD2 matching over 16 bases. Per germline, CDR1 SNHLY and CDR2 FYNNEI. This CDR3 is 17 amino acids long. With V trimmed by 6 bases and J by 4 bases, 7 bases remained unmatched. The CDR3 DNA follows: TGTGCCAGCAGGGGACTAGCGGGAGGGCTGAGCGCAGATACGCAGTATTTT. Translating it yields CASRGLAGGLSADTQYF.

Many counts were recorded for this clonotype. The rearrangement uses TRBV6-1 and TRBJ2-7, with D perhaps given as TRBD1 or TRBD2 (5 bases each). The V end lost 10 bases, the J end lost 4 bases, and 17 bases lay between the germline ends. CDR1 and CDR2 from the germline V gene are MNHNS and SASEGT. CDR3 length: 13 amino acids. CDR3 sequence reads: CATGDGKLYEQYF. CDR3 nucleotide sequence: TGTGCCACCGGGGACGGGAAACTTTACGAGCAGTACTTC.

The chain has TRBV29-1 and TRBJ1-1; the D is unclear. The CDR3 length is 13 residues. Germline-derived CDR1 and CDR2 are SQVTM and ANQGSEA. V was clipped by 4 bases and J by 2 bases, with 11 bases between them. The CDR3 bases are TGCAGCGTTGTTGGGAGAACAAACACTGAAGCTTTCTTT. Protein product: CSVVGRTNTEAFF.

V gene TRBV20-1 combines with J gene TRBJ1-2, with TRBD1 matching over 8 bases. Germline CDR1 and CDR2: DFQATT and SNEGSKA (reference sequence). The CDR3 spans 13 residues. With 0 bases clipped from V and 8 bases from J, the junction kept 5 bases outside the gene matches. The CDR3 DNA sequence: TGCAGTGCTAGAGATTCCCGGGACAGGGGCTACACCTTC. Amino acids: CSARDSRDRGYTF.

The chain uses TRBV29-1 and TRBJ1-2; D possibly corresponds to TRBD1 (5 bases). The CDR3 contains 13 residues. The germline V gene encodes CDR1 SQVTM and CDR2 ANQGSEA. V was clipped by 4 bases and J by 8 bases, with 17 bases between them. This CDR3 reads CSVVNYGGGGYTF. In nucleotides, the CDR3 is TGCAGCGTTGTAAACTATGGGGGGGGAGGCTACACCTTC.

This clonotype has just a few counts. This chain uses TRBV27 with TRBJ1-2, with D possibly TRBD1 on 5 matching bases. Germline loops: CDR1 MNHEY, CDR2 SMNVEV (reference sequence). This CDR3 is 14 amino acids long. Trimming removed 2 bases from V and 3 bases from J, with 10 bases in between. The CDR3 region has the DNA TGTGCCAGCAGTTTAAGCAGGGCGGACTATGGCTACACCTTC. This codes for CASSLSRADYGYTF.

This clonotype has a count of ten or more. The gene calls are TRBV12-3 or TRBV12-4 and TRBJ1-2; tentative D call: TRBD1 (6 bases). This CDR3 is 15 amino acids long. Trimming left V 5 bases short and J 0 bases short, with 13 bases between. The CDR3 reads CASSHDRPSNYGYTF. CDR3 nucleotides: TGTGCCAGCAGTCACGACAGGCCCTCTAACTATGGCTACACCTTC.

Remarks on this clonotype: This could be a read error, since a much larger clone is one nucleotide away. The rearrangement joins TRBV6-1 to TRBJ2-7; TRBD2 aligns across 14 bases. Germline V CDR1 and CDR2: MNHNS, SASEGT. This CDR3 spans 17 amino acids. The trim removed 5 bases at V and 9 bases at J, leaving 15 bases unmatched. The CDR3 DNA follows: TGTGCCAGCAGTTCAACGCGGACTAGCGGGAGGACGGGGGGGCAGTACTTC. Its translation is CASSSTRTSGRTGGQYF.

This clonotype was seen a handful of times. This sequence joins TRBV28 and TRBJ2-1, with 9 bases fitting TRBD2. Per the germline V gene, CDR1 is MDHEN and CDR2 is SYDVKM. The V gene end was trimmed by 6 bases and the J gene end by 3 bases; junction bases not matched to a gene: 6. There are 15 residues in the CDR3. The CDR3 DNA sequence: TGTGCCAGCAGCCGTCTAGCGGGGCGCTACAATGAGCAGTTCTTC. Its protein is CASSRLAGRYNEQFF.

Ten or more counts support this clonotype. The genes are TRBV28 and TRBJ2-7; 11 bases are shared with TRBD2. CDR3 length: 14 amino acids. V gave up 4 bases and J gave up 5 bases; unmatched junction bases: 4. Germline V gives CDR1 MDHEN, CDR2 SYDVKM. The CDR3 loop reads CASSSLAGGDEQYF. CDR3 nucleotides: TGTGCCAGCAGTTCTCTAGCGGGAGGTGACGAGCAGTACTTC.

This clonotype was seen a few times. V is TRBV28 and J is TRBJ2-1; 7 positions agree with TRBD1. V gave up 6 bases and J gave up 4 bases; unmatched junction bases: 6. The CDR3 totals 14 residues. Germline-derived CDR1 and CDR2 are MDHEN and SYDVKM. The CDR3 region has the DNA TGTGCCAGCAGCTTGCCACAGGGGTACAATGAGCAGTTCTTC. Amino acid sequence: CASSLPQGYNEQFF.

In regard to this clonotype: One junction end does not reproduce the germline sequence, and a read error may be involved. J is TRBJ2-7 and V is TRBV7-7; D perhaps matches TRBD1 (6 bases). The CDR3 runs to 15 residues. Looked up from germline, CDR1 is SSHAT and CDR2 is FNYEAQ (reference sequence). CDR3 loop: CASSANSGRGGEQYF. The DNA of the CDR3 is TGTGCTAGCAGCGCCAATAGTGGCAGGGGCGGAGAGCAGTACTTC.

The CDR3: CASSIRGIEAFF. CDR3 nucleotides: TGTGCCAGTAGTATTCGGGGAATTGAAGCTTTCTTT. The V and J genes are TRBV19 and TRBJ1-1; D not resolved. This CDR3 region has 12 residues. Trimming left V 3 bases short and J 7 bases short, with 9 bases between. Germline loops: CDR1 LNHDA, CDR2 SQIVND (reference sequence).

This clonotype turned up a few times. The chain combines TRBV12-3 or TRBV12-4 with TRBJ2-7; D is ambiguous. The CDR3 runs to 14 residues. The V end lost 3 bases, the J end lost 3 bases, and 12 bases lay between the germline ends. CDR3 in amino acids: CASSFGPLNYEQYF. CDR3 bases: TGTGCCAGCAGTTTTGGGCCGCTGAACTACGAGCAGTACTTC.

This clonotype was seen a few times. The CDR3 reads CAWSVRGFSYEQYF. The DNA of the CDR3 is TGTGCCTGGAGTGTTCGAGGGTTCTCCTACGAGCAGTACTTC. The chain has TRBV30 and TRBJ2-7; maybe TRBD2 (5 bases). The CDR3 has 14 residues. Germline CDR1 is GTSNPN and CDR2 is SVGIG (reference sequence). Trimming removed 0 bases from V and 0 bases from J, with 9 bases in between.

The sample holds a few counts of this clonotype. The chain uses TRBV7-9 and TRBJ2-4; the match to TRBD1 covers 7 bases. This CDR3 comprises 18 residues. CDR1 SEHNR and CDR2 FQNEAQ come from the germline V gene (reference sequence). Unmatched junction bases numbered 15, after V lost 7 bases and J lost 0 bases. The CDR3 protein is CASTRVGDRPIAKNIQYF. The CDR3 DNA reads as TGTGCCAGCACCCGAGTGGGGGACAGACCTATAGCCAAAAACATTCAGTACTTC.

With respect to this clonotype: A much larger clone lies one base from this, so it may be a read error. The conserved phenylalanine or tryptophan is not found at the CDR3 terminus, so this likely reflects a read error. The chain joins TRBV9 to TRBJ2-2; D is unclear. The V and J ends lost 5 bases and 0 bases respectively, with 8 bases between them. CDR3 length equals 14 residues. Germline CDR1 reads SGDLS; CDR2 reads YYNGEE. CDR3 protein: CASSLDPNTGELFL. The CDR3 nucleotides are TGTGCCAGCAGTTTGGACCCGAACACCGGGGAGCTGTTTCTT.

In nucleotides, the CDR3 is TGTGCCAGCAGTTACATAGGTCGCGAGCAGTACTTC. Encoded protein: CASSYIGREQYF. V gene TRBV6-2 or TRBV6-3 combines with J gene TRBJ2-7; D not resolved. This CDR3 spans 12 amino acids. V was clipped by 2 bases and J by 6 bases, with 8 bases between them. Germline CDR1 MNHEY, CDR2 SVGEGT.

This clonotype has just one count. The gene calls are TRBV7-2 and TRBJ2-3; a possible D gene is TRBD2 (6 bases). Germline V gene lookup returns CDR1 SGHTA and CDR2 FQGNSA. The CDR3 contains 15 residues. V was clipped by 2 bases and J by 6 bases, with 15 bases between them. The CDR3 coding sequence is TGTGCCAGCAGCTTATTTGGAGGGGCAGGGGATACGCAGTATTTT. Its protein is CASSLFGGAGDTQYF.

Of note for this clonotype: It may be a read error: a sequence one base away is much more abundant. The V call is TRBV3-1, the J call TRBJ2-2; the D call may be TRBD1 or TRBD2 (5 bases each). The CDR3 consists of 14 residues. Germline CDR1 LGHDT, CDR2 YNNKEL (reference sequence). Here the CDR3 DNA reads TGTGCCAGCAGCCAATCCGGGACGGTCGGGGAGCCGTTTTTT. Protein sequence: CASSQSGTVGEPFF.

The chain links TRBV7-9 to TRBJ2-7; TRBD2 aligns across 16 bases. Trimming cost V 5 bases and J 5 bases; bases outside gene matches: 9. Germline V CDR1 and CDR2: SEHNR, FQNEAQ (reference sequence). The CDR3 runs 17 residues. CDR3 nucleotide sequence: TGTGCCAGCAGCAAAAATCCGGGACTAGCGGGAGGGCACGAGCAGTACTTC. Residues: CASSKNPGLAGGHEQYF.